The present T cell receptor (beta chain) was sequenced within a study of blood T cell repertoires in COVID-19. As for the study in general: Acute and convalescent COVID-19 specimens originated in the United States, Italy and Spain.

Germline CDR1 is SGHDT and CDR2 is YYEEEE. This CDR3 has 14 residues. Trimming cost V 2 bases and J 6 bases, with 12 bases left between them. Generated by immunoSEQ multiplex PCR, the TCRdb table keeps only in-frame clones and is missing some. The sample records 90,000 or so clones, around 88% being singletons. This chain links TRBV5-6 with TRBJ1-5; possibly TRBD1 for D (5 bases). This TCR was sampled from a man in his fifties or sixties with acute or convalescent COVID-19. Sequenced material: peripheral blood. This CDR3 reads CASSLGAFPQPQHF. The DNA for the CDR3 is TGTGCCAGCAGCTTAGGGGCTTTCCCTCAGCCCCAGCATTTT.